These T cell receptor beta chains were read from a single sample in a study of response to subunit inactivated influenza vaccine. Each CDR3 protein gets one entry after TCRdb re-called the RT-PCR reads with MiXCR. The table has about 830,000 distinct CDR3 sequences, around 20% seen once. Sequencing used PBMCs from blood, obtained roughly 5 days after vaccination. These receptors were obtained from a man aged 45-65 years who received an inactivated influenza vaccine. Each CDR3 is given with its conserved first and last residue. D genes are given only for firm matches. Clone size is not always given. Where it is, it says once, few, many or a class for expanded clones.

j_gene | abundance | v_gene | d_gene | CDR3aa | CDR3nt
TRBJ1-1 | many | TRBV12-3/TRBV12-4 | TRBD1 | CASSDTGVF | TGTGCCAGCAGTGATACAGGGGTTTTT
TRBJ1-5 | few | TRBV5-1 | - | CASSLWGMDQPQHF | TGCGCCAGCAGCTTGTGGGGTATGGATCAGCCCCAGCATTTT
TRBJ2-7 | - | TRBV5-5 | - | CASSSTLHRAAYEQYF | TGTGCCAGCAGCTCAACCCTTCACAGGGCCGCCTACGAGCAGTACTTC
TRBJ2-2 | few | TRBV6-5 | - | CASSVSTGELFF | TGTGCCAGCAGTGTTTCCACCGGGGAGCTGTTTTTT
TRBJ1-6 | - | TRBV12-3/TRBV12-4 | - | CASSLGASNSPLHF | TGTGCCAGCAGTTTAGGGGCTAGCAATTCACCCCTCCACTTT
TRBJ2-7 | - | TRBV28 | - | CATSDRYEQYF | TGTGCCACCTCGGACAGATACGAGCAGTACTTC
TRBJ2-5 | few | TRBV20-1 | - | CSAGSGNQETQYF | TGCAGTGCGGGGAGTGGGAACCAAGAGACCCAGTACTTC
TRBJ2-1 | - | TRBV14 | TRBD2 | CASSQESSGLLEQFF | TGTGCCAGCAGCCAAGAATCTAGCGGTTTGCTTGAGCAGTTCTTC
TRBJ2-7 | few | TRBV6-1 | TRBD1 | CASQDRIGLYEQYF | TGTGCCAGCCAGGACAGGATTGGTCTCTACGAGCAGTACTTC
TRBJ1-2 | - | TRBV5-4 | - | CASSLPGGVYGYTF | TGTGCCAGCAGCTTGCCTGGAGGGGTCTATGGCTACACCTTC
TRBJ2-2 | - | TRBV3-1 | - | CASSETGGTNTGELFF | TGTGCCAGCAGCGAAACGGGCGGCACGAACACCGGGGAGCTGTTTTTT
TRBJ1-1 | few | TRBV20-1 | - | CSALDMNTEAFF | TGCAGTGCGTTAGACATGAACACTGAAGCTTTCTTT
TRBJ2-1 | - | TRBV15 | TRBD1 | CATSRLQGVLYNEQFF | TGTGCCACCAGCAGACTTCAGGGGGTCCTTTACAATGAGCAGTTCTTC
TRBJ2-7 | many | TRBV10-3 | - | CAISESIRASYEQYF | TGTGCCATCAGTGAGTCAATCCGAGCCTCCTACGAGCAGTACTTC
TRBJ2-7 | many | TRBV24-1 | - | CATSDKSSEQYF | TGTGCCACCAGTGATAAAAGTAGCGAGCAGTACTTC
TRBJ2-1 | - | TRBV12-3/TRBV12-4 | - | CASSYGILRFF | TGTGCCAGCAGTTATGGAATTTTACGGTTCTTC
TRBJ2-3 | many | TRBV5-1 | TRBD1 | CASSGTGGGADTQYF | TGCGCCAGCAGCGGGACAGGGGGTGGTGCAGATACGCAGTATTTT
TRBJ2-7 | - | TRBV7-9 | - | CASSLVPGPPYEQYF | TGTGCCAGCAGCTTAGTCCCGGGACCTCCCTACGAGCAGTACTTC
TRBJ1-6 | few | TRBV7-9 | - | CASSSDSSYNSPLHF | TGTGCCAGCAGCTCGGACAGCTCCTATAATTCACCCCTCCACTTT
TRBJ2-5 | - | TRBV30 | - | CAWRHTGRSQETQYF | TGTGCCTGGAGGCACACGGGACGTTCCCAAGAGACCCAGTACTTC
TRBJ2-7 | many | TRBV10-2 | - | CASYHSTSPSSYEQYF | TGCGCCAGCTACCATTCTACTAGCCCGAGCTCCTACGAGCAGTACTTC
TRBJ2-5 | few | TRBV9 | TRBD2 | CASSAYSSGGSQETQYF | TGTGCCAGCAGCGCCTATAGTAGCGGGGGATCTCAAGAGACCCAGTACTTC
TRBJ2-5 | - | TRBV14 | TRBD2 | CASSRGELAGGRGETQYF | TGTGCCAGCAGCCGAGGGGAACTAGCGGGGGGAAGAGGAGAGACCCAGTACTTC
TRBJ1-2 | - | TRBV29-1 | - | CSVSVGVGYGYTF | TGCAGCGTTAGCGTCGGGGTGGGCTATGGCTACACCTTC
TRBJ2-7 | - | TRBV6-1 | - | CASRPRRSYEQYF | TGTGCCAGCAGACCTCGCCGCTCCTACGAGCAGTACTTC
TRBJ2-5 | few | TRBV12-3/TRBV12-4 | - | CASSFVGIQETQYF | TGTGCCAGCAGTTTCGTCGGTATTCAAGAGACCCAGTACTTC
TRBJ1-1 | few | TRBV11-1 | - | CASSLVAHAGPLNTEAFF | TGTGCCAGCAGCCTTGTTGCCCATGCCGGACCACTGAACACTGAAGCTTTCTTT
TRBJ1-4 | - | TRBV20-1 | TRBD1 | CSATVRQGIREKLFF | TGCAGTGCTACTGTCCGACAGGGGATACGTGAAAAACTGTTTTTT
TRBJ1-5 | - | TRBV10-2 | TRBD1 | CASSIQGASWDQPQHF | TGCGCCAGCAGCATACAGGGGGCGAGTTGGGATCAGCCCCAGCATTTT
TRBJ2-7 | few | TRBV7-2 | TRBD2 | CASSVGLAGEYEQYF | TGTGCCAGCAGCGTCGGACTAGCGGGGGAGTACGAGCAGTACTTC
TRBJ2-3 | - | TRBV6-1 | - | CASRMTGRGTDTQYF | TGTGCCAGCAGGATGACAGGGAGGGGCACAGATACGCAGTATTTT